This TCR beta chain was recorded in a study of CD8+CD57+ T cells in acquired aplastic anemia. For the study at large: DNA from sorted CD4+ and CD8+ cells averaged about 3.2 ug.

CD8+CD57+ cell expansion had been shown by flow cytometry in patients chosen for sequencing. Patients had received no therapy at the time of blood sampling. Findings of the study overall: Both patients and controls carried the same twenty-nine CD8+ CDR3 sequences.

TCR beta VDJ and CDR3 profiles were obtained from a genomic DNA template. TCRdb redid the calling of the reads with MiXCR, one entry per CDR3 protein. The sample includes just over 450,000 distinct CDR3 sequences, about a third of them seen just once. V lost 3 bases and J lost 2; bases outside the gene matches: 5. Germline CDR1 DFQATT, CDR2 SNEGSKA (reference sequence). This CDR3 contains 15 residues. This clonotype was recorded many times. Its specificity is not known. The clonotype was recovered from a human donor with aplastic anemia. This chain links TRBV20-1 with TRBJ2-3, with 10 bases aligning to TRBD2. Source material: sorted CD4+, CD8+, or CD8+CD57+ T cells (not recorded which) from PBMCs. The CDR3 is CSASPSGGFTDTQYF. CDR3 in DNA: TGCAGTGCTAGCCCTAGCGGGGGATTCACAGATACGCAGTATTTT.